A single count supports the clone carrying this T cell receptor (beta chain). This entry is derived from a study of blood T cell repertoires in COVID-19. The CDR3 contains 20 residues. The data were produced by immunoSEQ multiplex PCR, yet TCRdb's version contains in-frame clones alone and is incomplete. The sample includes 87,000 or so clones, over 80% of them seen just once. The sample comprised peripheral blood. The chain joins TRBV21-1 to TRBJ2-1; the D segment call TRBD2 is taken from the table without a DNA check. TRBV21-1 is noted as a pseudogene. This clonotype originated in a woman older than 75 with active or convalescent COVID-19. CDR3 residues: CASSARRTGTSGKGVDEQFF. CDR3 DNA: TGTGCCAGCAGCGCCCGAAGGACAGGGACTAGCGGGAAGGGGGTCGATGAGCAGTTCTTC.